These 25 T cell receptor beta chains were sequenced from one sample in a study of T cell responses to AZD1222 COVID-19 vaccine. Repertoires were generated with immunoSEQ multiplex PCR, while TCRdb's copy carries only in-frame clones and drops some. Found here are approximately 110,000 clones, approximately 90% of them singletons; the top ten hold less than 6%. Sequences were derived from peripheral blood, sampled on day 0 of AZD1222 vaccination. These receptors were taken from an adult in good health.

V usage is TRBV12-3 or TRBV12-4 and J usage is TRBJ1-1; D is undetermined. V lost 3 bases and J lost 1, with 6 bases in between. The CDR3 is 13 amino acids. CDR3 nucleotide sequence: TGTGCCAGCAGTTTTCGGCAGAACACTGAAGCTTTCTTT. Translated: CASSFRQNTEAFF.

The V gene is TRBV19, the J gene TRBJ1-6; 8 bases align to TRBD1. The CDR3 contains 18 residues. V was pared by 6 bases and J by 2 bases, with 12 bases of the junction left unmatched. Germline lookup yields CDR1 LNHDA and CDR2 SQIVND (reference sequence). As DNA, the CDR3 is TGTGCCAGTAGCATAACAGGGGGATCGTTCACCTATAATTCACCCCTCCACTTT. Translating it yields CASSITGGSFTYNSPLHF.

The CDR3 loop reads CASSLTPAQETQYF. CDR3 DNA sequence: TGTGCCAGCAGCTTAACTCCAGCGCAAGAGACCCAGTACTTC. V and J are TRBV7-3 and TRBJ2-5; D call uncertain. V dropped 0 bases and J dropped 2 bases, with 7 bases sitting between them. Germline-derived CDR1 and CDR2 are SGHTA and FQGTGA. The CDR3 runs to 14 residues.

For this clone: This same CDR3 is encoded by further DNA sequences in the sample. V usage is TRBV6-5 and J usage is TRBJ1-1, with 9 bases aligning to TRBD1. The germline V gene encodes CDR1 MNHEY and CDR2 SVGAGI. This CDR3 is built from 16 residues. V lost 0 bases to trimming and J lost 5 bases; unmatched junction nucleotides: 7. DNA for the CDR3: TGTGCCAGCAGTTACTCGAGTGGGACAGGGAGTACTGAAGCTTTCTTT. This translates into CASSYSSGTGSTEAFF.

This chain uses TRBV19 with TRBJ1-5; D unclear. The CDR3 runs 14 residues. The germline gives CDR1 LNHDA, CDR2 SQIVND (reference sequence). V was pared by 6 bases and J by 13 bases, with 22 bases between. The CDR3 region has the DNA TGTGCCAGTAGCCTCGACGCCGGAGTTTTTACTCAGCATTTT. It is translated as CASSLDAGVFTQHF. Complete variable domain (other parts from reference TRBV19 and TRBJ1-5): DGGITQSPKYLFRKEGQNVTLSCEQNLNHDAMYWYRQDPGQGLRLIYYSQIVNDFQKGDIAEGYSVSREKKESFPLTVTSAQKNPTAFYLCASSLDAGVFTQHFGDGTRLSIL.

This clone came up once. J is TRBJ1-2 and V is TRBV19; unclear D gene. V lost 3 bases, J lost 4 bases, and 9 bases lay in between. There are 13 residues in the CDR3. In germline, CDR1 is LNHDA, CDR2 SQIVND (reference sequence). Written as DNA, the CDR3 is TGTGCCAGTAGTATCGGAGGGAGCTATGGCTACACCTTC. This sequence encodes CASSIGGSYGYTF.

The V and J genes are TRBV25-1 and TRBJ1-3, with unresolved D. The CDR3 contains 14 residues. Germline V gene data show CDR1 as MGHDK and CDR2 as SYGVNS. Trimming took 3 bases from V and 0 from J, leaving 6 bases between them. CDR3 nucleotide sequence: TGTGCCAGCAGTGACCCTAACTCTGGAAACACCATATATTTT. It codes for CASSDPNSGNTIYF.

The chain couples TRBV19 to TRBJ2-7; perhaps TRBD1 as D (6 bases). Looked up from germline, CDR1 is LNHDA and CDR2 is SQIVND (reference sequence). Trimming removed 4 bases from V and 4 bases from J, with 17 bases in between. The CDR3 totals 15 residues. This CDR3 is CASSTLGQGIYEQYF. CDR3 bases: TGTGCCAGTAGTACCCTAGGGCAGGGGATTTACGAGCAGTACTTC. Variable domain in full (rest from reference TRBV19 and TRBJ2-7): DGGITQSPKYLFRKEGQNVTLSCEQNLNHDAMYWYRQDPGQGLRLIYYSQIVNDFQKGDIAEGYSVSREKKESFPLTVTSAQKNPTAFYLCASSTLGQGIYEQYFGPGTRLTVT.

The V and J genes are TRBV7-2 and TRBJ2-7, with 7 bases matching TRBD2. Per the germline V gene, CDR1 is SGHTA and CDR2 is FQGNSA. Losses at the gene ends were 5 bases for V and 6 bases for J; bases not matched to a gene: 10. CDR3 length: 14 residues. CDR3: CASSAGVGRVEQYF. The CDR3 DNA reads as TGTGCCAGCAGCGCGGGGGTGGGCAGGGTCGAGCAGTACTTC.

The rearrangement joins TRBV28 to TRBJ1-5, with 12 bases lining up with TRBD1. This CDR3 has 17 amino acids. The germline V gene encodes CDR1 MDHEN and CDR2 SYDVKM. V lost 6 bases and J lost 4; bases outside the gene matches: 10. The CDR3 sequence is CASRPTGTGGFNQPQHF. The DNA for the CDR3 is TGTGCCAGCAGACCCACGGGGACAGGGGGCTTTAATCAGCCCCAGCATTTT.

CDR3 DNA: TGCGCCAGCCGGACAGGGGGAACTGGAAACACCATATATTTT. Translating gives CASRTGGTGNTIYF. The V call is TRBV5-1, the J call TRBJ1-3, with 10 bases identical to TRBD1. CDR3 length: 14 amino acids. Germline V lookup: CDR1 SGHRS, CDR2 YFSETQ. With 7 bases clipped from V and 2 bases from J, the junction kept 3 bases outside the gene matches.

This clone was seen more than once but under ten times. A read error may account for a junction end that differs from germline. The CDR3 sequence is CASREGLAGYNEQFF. The CDR3, as DNA: TGTGCCAGCAGGGAAGGACTAGCGGGCTACAATGAGCAGTTCTTC. This chain connects TRBV6-1 to TRBJ2-1, with TRBD2 identical over 11 bases. This CDR3 spans 15 amino acids. Germline CDR1 reads MNHNS; CDR2 reads SASEGT.

In DNA form, the CDR3 reads TGTGCCAGCAGCTTAGAGGCTACGGACGCCTCTCCCTATGGCTACACCTTC. Its translation: CASSLEATDASPYGYTF. V gene TRBV7-8 combines with J gene TRBJ1-2; D unclear. Germline CDR1 SGHVS, CDR2 FQNEAQ. Trimming cost V 1 base and J 4 bases, with 19 bases left between them. The CDR3 spans 17 residues.

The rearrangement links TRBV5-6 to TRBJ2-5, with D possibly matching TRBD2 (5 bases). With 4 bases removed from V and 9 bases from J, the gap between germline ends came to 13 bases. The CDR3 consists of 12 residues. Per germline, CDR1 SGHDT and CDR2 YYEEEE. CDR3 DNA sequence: TGTGCCAGCAGCCGAGGGAGTGGGGCCCAGTACTTC. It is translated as CASSRGSGAQYF.

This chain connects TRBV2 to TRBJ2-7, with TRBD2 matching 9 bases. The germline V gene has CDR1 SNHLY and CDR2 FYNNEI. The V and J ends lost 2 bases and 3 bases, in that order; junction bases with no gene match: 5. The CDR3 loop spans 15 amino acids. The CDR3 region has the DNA TGTGCCAGCAGTGAAAGACTAGCGGCTATCTACGAGCAGTACTTC. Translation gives CASSERLAAIYEQYF. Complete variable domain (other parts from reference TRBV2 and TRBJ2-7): EPEVTQTPSHQVTQMGQEVILRCVPISNHLYFYWYRQILGQKVEFLVSFYNNEISEKSEIFDDQFSVERPDGSNFTLKIRSTKLEDSAMYFCASSERLAAIYEQYFGPGTRLTVT.

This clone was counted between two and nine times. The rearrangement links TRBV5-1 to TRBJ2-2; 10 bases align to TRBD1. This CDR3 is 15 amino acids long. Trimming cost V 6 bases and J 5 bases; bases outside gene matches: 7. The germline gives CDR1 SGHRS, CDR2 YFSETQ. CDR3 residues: CASKERTGGTGELFF. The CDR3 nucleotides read TGCGCCAGCAAGGAGAGGACAGGGGGAACCGGGGAGCTGTTTTTT.

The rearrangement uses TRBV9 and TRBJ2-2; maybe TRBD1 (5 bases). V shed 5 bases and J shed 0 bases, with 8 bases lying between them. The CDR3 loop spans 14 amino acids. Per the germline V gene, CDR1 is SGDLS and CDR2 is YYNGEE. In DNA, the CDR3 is TGTGCCAGCAGGGGGCGCGCGAACACCGGGGAGCTGTTTTTT. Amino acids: CASRGRANTGELFF.

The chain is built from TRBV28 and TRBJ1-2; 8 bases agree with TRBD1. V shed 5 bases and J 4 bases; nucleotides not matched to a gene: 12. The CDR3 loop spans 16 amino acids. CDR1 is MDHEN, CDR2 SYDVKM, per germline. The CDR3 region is CASSPGTGAVLYGYTF. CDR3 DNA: TGTGCCAGCAGTCCCGGGACAGGAGCGGTCCTCTATGGCTACACCTTC.

The CDR3 reads CASSYSGLAGSIQYF. The CDR3 DNA reads as TGTGCCAGCAGTTACTCTGGACTAGCGGGGAGTATTCAGTACTTC. This rearrangement joins TRBV6-5 to TRBJ2-4; 12 positions match TRBD2. The CDR3 loop spans 15 amino acids. J gave up 10 bases and V 0 bases, and 4 bases lay outside the gene matches. Per the germline V gene, CDR1 is MNHEY and CDR2 is SVGAGI.

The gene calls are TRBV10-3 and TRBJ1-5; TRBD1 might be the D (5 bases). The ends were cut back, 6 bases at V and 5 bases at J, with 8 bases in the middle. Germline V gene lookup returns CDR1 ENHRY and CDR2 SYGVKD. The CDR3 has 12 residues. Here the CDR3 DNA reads TGTGCCATCAGCAGGGAGGATCAGCCCCAGCATTTT. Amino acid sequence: CAISREDQPQHF.

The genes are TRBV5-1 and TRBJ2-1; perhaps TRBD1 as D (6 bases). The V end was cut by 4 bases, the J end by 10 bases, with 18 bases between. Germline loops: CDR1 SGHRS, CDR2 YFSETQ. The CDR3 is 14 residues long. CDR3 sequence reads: CASSETQVTGEQFF. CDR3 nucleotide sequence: TGCGCCAGCAGCGAAACCCAGGTCACAGGGGAGCAGTTCTTC.

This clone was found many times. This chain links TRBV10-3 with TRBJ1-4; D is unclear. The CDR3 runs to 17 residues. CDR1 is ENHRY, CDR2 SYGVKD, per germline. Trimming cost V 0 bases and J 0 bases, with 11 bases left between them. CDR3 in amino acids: CAISESGSWSTNEKLFF. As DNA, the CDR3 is TGTGCCATCAGTGAGTCGGGGAGTTGGTCAACTAATGAAAAACTGTTTTTT.

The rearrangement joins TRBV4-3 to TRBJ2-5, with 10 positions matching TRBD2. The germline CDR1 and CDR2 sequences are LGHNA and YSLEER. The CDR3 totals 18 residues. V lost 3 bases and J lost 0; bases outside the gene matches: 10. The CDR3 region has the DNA TGCGCCAGCAGCCAGACGGGACTAGCGAGCATGAACCAAGAGACCCAGTACTTC. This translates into CASSQTGLASMNQETQYF.

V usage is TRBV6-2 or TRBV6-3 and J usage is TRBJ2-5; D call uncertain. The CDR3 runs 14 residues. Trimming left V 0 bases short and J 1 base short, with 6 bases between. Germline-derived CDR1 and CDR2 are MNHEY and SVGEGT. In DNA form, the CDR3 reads TGTGCCAGCAGTTACTCCGGCAGCCAAGAGACCCAGTACTTC. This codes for CASSYSGSQETQYF.

CDR3 bases: TGTGCCAGCAGTCTCGGGACAGTATATGGCTACACCTTC. Its translation: CASSLGTVYGYTF. The rearrangement links TRBV12-3 or TRBV12-4 to TRBJ1-2, with 7 bases fitting TRBD1. With 5 bases clipped from V and 5 bases from J, the junction kept 5 bases outside the gene matches. The CDR3 is 13 residues long.